At least ten counts were recorded for the clone carrying this TCR beta chain. What it binds is unknown. With iRepertoire HTBI primers and Arm-PCR of CDR3 regions, TCR beta libraries were built. TCRdb reprocessed the multiplex PCR reads with MiXCR, giving one entry per CDR3 protein. The sample carries over 300,000 distinct CDR3 sequences, about 19% recorded once. The CDR3 runs 16 residues. The V and J ends lost 7 bases and 1 base respectively, with 14 bases between them. Germline CDR1 is LNHDA and CDR2 is SQIVND (reference sequence). This specimen belongs to a study of regulatory T cells in long-lasting Graves disease. Study-wide results and caveats: Lower TCR diversity characterized persistent Graves' patients relative to newly diagnosed patients. Among samples with persistent disease, TRBV28, TRBJ1-2 and TRBJ2-5 were favored.

Sample time point: persistent/refractory GD, antithyroid drugs over 5 years with positive TRAb. From PBMCs, RNA was extracted and then used to make the TCR library. The sample was peripheral blood mononuclear cells (PBMCs), taken when the disease was refractory, from a patient treated with antithyroid drugs. The chain employs TRBV19 and TRBJ2-6, with D maybe TRBD1 (6 bases). This clonotype was sampled from a female donor with Graves disease. The CDR3 protein is CASKDPRGSGANVLTF. The CDR3 DNA is TGTGCCAGTAAGGACCCGAGGGGGTCTGGGGCCAACGTCCTGACTTTC.